What follows describes a single T cell receptor (beta chain). The antigen is unknown. The sample originates from a study of T cell responses to AZD1222 COVID-19 vaccine. The table came from immunoSEQ multiplex PCR; TCRdb's copy has only in-frame clones and leaves some out. The sample has about 120,000 clones, approximately 91% seen once. The study's findings and limits: Repertoires in all cases were sampled only once the peak T cell response had passed. The CD4 TCRs associated with vaccination extended across spike and predominated at 160-218 and 743-854. White British people made up most donors, females outnumbered males, and clonal diversity was possibly underestimated.

J gave up 2 bases and V 4 bases, and 6 bases lay outside the gene matches. CDR3 length: 15 residues. Germline V gene data show CDR1 as SGHAT and CDR2 as FQNNGV. The sample consisted of peripheral blood, taken on day 0 of AZD1222 vaccination. V and J are TRBV11-2 and TRBJ1-2; 8 positions agree with TRBD1. This receptor was taken from an adult in good health. The CDR3 DNA reads TGTGCCAGCAGCTCGTGGACAGGGAAGAACTATGGCTACACCTTC. It specifies CASSSWTGKNYGYTF.